A selection of T cell receptor beta chains follows, all from one sample in a study of response to subunit inactivated influenza vaccine. TCRdb redid the calling of the RT-PCR reads with MiXCR, one entry per CDR3 protein. The table records some 570,000 distinct CDR3 sequences, 10% to 12% of them present only once. These data also formed part of another study, on T cells expressing NK-cell markers.

The sample consisted of PBMCs from blood, taken on the day of vaccination. The receptors here all came from a man in his fifties or sixties who received an inactivated influenza vaccine. Both conserved end residues are part of each CDR3. D genes are given only for firm matches. Clone size appears in some rows only: once, few, many, or a class for an expanded clone.

D gene,clone size,J gene,V gene,CDR3 protein,CDR3 DNA
TRBD1,few,TRBJ2-3,TRBV20-1,CSAMGQGAGDTQYF,TGCAGTGCTATGGGACAGGGGGCTGGAGATACGCAGTATTTT
TRBD1,.,TRBJ1-5,TRBV28,CASSPVPQGGNQPQHF,TGTGCCAGCAGTCCCGTACCCCAGGGGGGCAATCAGCCCCAGCATTTT
TRBD2,.,TRBJ2-2,TRBV9,CASSARSTSGGTTGELFF,TGTGCCAGCAGCGCCCGTTCGACTAGCGGAGGAACTACCGGGGAGCTGTTTTTT
TRBD2,.,TRBJ2-1,TRBV4-3,CASSQALAGLDEQFF,TGCGCCAGCAGCCAAGCTCTAGCGGGACTCGATGAGCAGTTCTTC
.,.,TRBJ2-3,TRBV9,CASNQRGFLGDTQYF,TGTGCCAGCAACCAACGCGGCTTCCTGGGCGATACGCAGTATTTT
TRBD2,.,TRBJ2-1,TRBV7-2,CASSIRLAGGHNEQFF,TGTGCCAGCAGCATCAGACTAGCGGGGGGCCACAATGAGCAGTTCTTC
.,.,TRBJ2-3,TRBV20-1,CSAPLPFSGTDTQYF,TGCAGTGCCCCACTGCCGTTCTCGGGCACAGATACGCAGTATTTT
.,.,TRBJ2-3,TRBV3-1,CASSQGTRATDTQYF,TGTGCCAGCAGCCAAGGTACACGAGCCACAGATACGCAGTATTTT
.,few,TRBJ1-5,TRBV4-3,CASSQDIGRDQPQHF,TGCGCCAGCAGCCAAGACATAGGTCGGGATCAGCCCCAGCATTTT
TRBD1,.,TRBJ1-2,TRBV28,CASSEGARYGYTF,TGTGCCAGCAGTGAGGGGGCCCGGTATGGCTACACCTTC
TRBD1,.,TRBJ2-2,TRBV30,CAWRPWGRGSGELFF,TGTGCCTGGAGGCCCTGGGGCAGGGGGTCCGGGGAGCTGTTTTTT
.,many,TRBJ1-5,TRBV30,CAWSVRGDQPQHF,TGTGCCTGGAGTGTACGGGGAGATCAGCCCCAGCATTTT
TRBD2,few,TRBJ2-1,TRBV20-1,CSAPNGRDYNEQFF,TGCAGTGCGCCCAACGGGAGGGATTACAATGAGCAGTTCTTC
.,.,TRBJ2-1,TRBV5-1,CASSRDTTGGGTYNEQFF,TGCGCCAGCAGCCGAGATACCACTGGGGGGGGCACCTACAATGAGCAGTTCTTC
TRBD1,few,TRBJ1-1,TRBV5-5,CASSWGTGHMNTEAFF,TGTGCCAGCAGCTGGGGGACAGGACATATGAACACTGAAGCTTTCTTT
.,.,TRBJ2-7,TRBV9,CASSVAGGTYEQYF,TGTGCCAGCAGCGTAGCCGGGGGAACCTACGAGCAGTACTTC
.,few,TRBJ2-7,TRBV5-1,CASSLAEQQYF,TGCGCCAGCAGCTTGGCCGAACAGCAGTACTTC
.,many,TRBJ1-2,TRBV5-5,CASSWKDSNYGYTF,TGTGCCAGCAGCTGGAAAGACAGTAACTATGGCTACACCTTC
.,few,TRBJ2-3,TRBV28,CASSLSDSQSQYF,TGTGCCAGCAGTTTATCAGATAGTCAATCGCAGTATTTT
TRBD1,few,TRBJ2-1,TRBV7-8,CASSPRQGTVYYTNNEQFF,TGTGCCAGCAGCCCTCGACAGGGAACGGTCTATTATACCAACAATGAGCAGTTCTTC
.,.,TRBJ1-4,TRBV7-9,CASSLSWDEKLFF,TGTGCCAGCAGCTTATCTTGGGACGAAAAACTGTTTTTT
.,many,TRBJ1-1,TRBV4-2,CASSQKSYMNTEAFF,TGTGCCAGCAGCCAAAAATCTTACATGAACACTGAAGCTTTCTTT
TRBD1,.,TRBJ1-5,TRBV6-2/TRBV6-3,CASDDRGLQPQHF,TGTGCCAGCGACGACAGGGGATTACAGCCCCAGCATTTT
.,many,TRBJ2-2,TRBV7-7,CASSYGRGGELFF,TGTGCTAGCAGCTATGGACGGGGCGGGGAGCTGTTTTTT
TRBD1,many,TRBJ1-4,TRBV12-3/TRBV12-4,CASTRTGGVEKLFF,TGTGCCAGCACCCGGACAGGGGGAGTGGAAAAACTGTTTTTT
.,few,TRBJ1-2,TRBV27,CASSLTEGYGYTF,TGTGCCAGCAGCCTGACAGAAGGATATGGCTACACCTTC
.,.,TRBJ2-7,TRBV6-1,CASSRAERYEQYF,TGTGCCAGCAGCCGGGCGGAGAGGTACGAGCAGTACTTC
TRBD1,many,TRBJ2-7,TRBV11-2,CASSLVGTGSTFDYEQYF,TGTGCCAGCAGCTTAGTTGGGACAGGGTCCACTTTTGATTACGAGCAGTACTTC
TRBD2,few,TRBJ2-1,TRBV7-6,CASSLEGTSVFNEQFF,TGTGCCAGCAGCTTAGAGGGGACTAGTGTATTCAATGAGCAGTTCTTC
.,few,TRBJ2-7,TRBV24-1,CATSDPRAGGYEQYF,TGTGCCACCAGTGATCCCCGGGCGGGCGGCTACGAGCAGTACTTC
.,many,TRBJ1-2,TRBV12-3/TRBV12-4,CASSLALATRGYTF,TGTGCCAGCAGTTTAGCGCTTGCAACTAGGGGCTACACCTTC
.,.,TRBJ2-3,TRBV4-3,CASSQATRLATDTQYF,TGCGCCAGCAGCCAAGCCACGCGACTCGCCACAGATACGCAGTATTTT
TRBD2,.,TRBJ2-1,TRBV6-5,CASRSTSGTHNEQFF,TGTGCCAGCAGATCTACTAGCGGGACCCACAATGAGCAGTTCTTC
.,.,TRBJ2-6,TRBV28,CASKRGSGANVLTF,TGTGCCAGCAAACGGGGCTCTGGGGCCAACGTCCTGACTTTC
.,.,TRBJ2-5,TRBV6-5,CASSYRADDQETQYF,TGTGCCAGCAGTTACCGTGCTGACGACCAAGAGACCCAGTACTTC
TRBD1,.,TRBJ1-1,TRBV6-1,CASNRDRDYEAFF,TGTGCCAGCAACCGGGACAGGGACTATGAAGCTTTCTTT
TRBD1,.,TRBJ2-1,TRBV7-2,CASSPDRDRNVYEQFF,TGTGCCAGCAGCCCCGACCGGGACAGGAACGTTTATGAGCAGTTCTTC
TRBD1,.,TRBJ2-3,TRBV27,CASRLRQGWDTQYF,TGTGCCAGCAGGCTCCGACAGGGGTGGGATACGCAGTATTTT
.,.,TRBJ2-7,TRBV3-1,CASSQDALAMGEQYF,TGTGCCAGCAGCCAAGACGCCCTAGCAATGGGCGAGCAGTACTTC
TRBD1,few,TRBJ2-2,TRBV5-1,CASSYRDRVGELFF,TGCGCCAGCAGCTACCGGGACAGGGTCGGGGAGCTGTTTTTT
.,few,TRBJ2-5,TRBV15,CATSRDRGNQETQYF,TGTGCCACCAGCAGAGATCGGGGAAACCAAGAGACCCAGTACTTC
TRBD1,.,TRBJ1-1,TRBV25-1,CASETGFEAFF,TGTGCCAGCGAGACAGGGTTTGAAGCTTTCTTT
TRBD2,.,TRBJ2-3,TRBV6-1,CASSTTRAGGPDTQYF,TGTGCCAGCAGTACGACCCGGGCGGGGGGGCCCGATACGCAGTATTTT